This T cell receptor (beta chain) derives from a study of CD8+ T cells in alopecia areata (dated by TCRdb to the late 2010s). Study-level background: In both human patients and the C3H/HeJ mouse model, the study applied high-throughput TCRbeta sequencing to look at T cell clonal expansion in alopecia areata. immunoSEQ multiplex PCR using 35 Vbeta forward primers and 13 Jbeta reverse primers was used to amplify TCRbeta CDR3 regions. Scalp clonality was compared across normal scalp (n=4), patchy alopecia areata scalp (n=8), and alopecia totalis/universalis scalp (n=8). RNA was obtained with the PAXgene miRNA kit for fixed scalp, the miRNeasy kit for PBMCs, and the RNeasy kit for mouse skin. On the human side, TCRbeta sequencing was run on scalp tissue and on sorted CD4+ and CD8+ peripheral blood T cells from healthy controls and from alopecia areata patients with either patchy or totalis/universalis disease. The paper as a whole reports these results and caveats: Lesional scalp, especially in alopecia totalis/universalis, showed higher clonality and more expanded CD8+ clones than normal scalp, suggesting antigenic drive. TCR sequences shared between patients were less clear than in mice, possibly partly because of HLA diversity in the patient population. Unlike mouse skin, which is dominated by gammadelta T cells, normal human skin has resident alphabeta T cells that are also sequenced, and this complicates analysis of the scalp TCR repertoire.

After PBMCs were isolated by density centrifugation and stained for CD3, CD4 and CD8, a FACSAria was used to sort CD4+ and CD8+ T cells. Scalp biopsies and blood samples were provided by unaffected controls. Regarding this clone: Its antigen has not been determined. The input lacks base qualities; no much larger clone sits a single base away.

The library was built by means of the immunoSEQ multiplex PCR assay. To provide template for TCR sequencing, every sample had RNA extracted and reverse transcribed into cDNA. SuperScript III was used for first-strand cDNA synthesis, primed with a 2:1 mix of oligo-dT and random hexamers. A synthetic immune receptor repertoire was used to measure amplification bias, and any remaining bias was corrected computationally. The published analysis was carried out like this. Raw reads were preprocessed for error removal, and CDR3 was defined according to IMGT conventions as running from the conserved cysteine to phenylalanine. Clonality was computed by normalizing Shannon entropy by log2 of the number of productive unique TCRs and subtracting the result from 1. Whether each scalp clone was CD4 or CD8 was inferred by checking scalp TCRbeta sequences against the CD4 and CD8 repertoires from sorted blood. TCRdb stores this immuneACCESS table with in-frame sequences only. Part of the clones is absent; in the studies checked, under half of the shortfall reflects unresolved V genes, and no reason is known for the rest. Clonal size and the V and J genes are those of that table, whereas D and trimming came from the DNA. The sample has about 150,000 clones on record, 50% to 60% of them singletons. The top ten constitute approximately 4.3% of the sample.

The CDR3 measures 15 amino acids from cysteine to phenylalanine. The only DNA kept is the CDR3, 45 bases in frame from the first base. V and J lose 5 bases and 7 bases, and a span of 18 bases separates them. Per the germline V gene (reference sequence), LNHNV is the CDR1 and YYDKDF is the CDR2. The sequence was obtained from a human donor in good health. The rearrangement combines TRBV15 with TRBJ1-5; the D gene is perhaps TRBD1, on 5 matching bases. Sample: CD4+ T cells sorted from blood. The CDR3: CATSARDFGGQPQHF. DNA sequence: TGTGCCACCAGCGCGCGGGACTTCGGAGGGCAGCCCCAGCATTTT.